Following are 4 T cell receptor beta chains from one sample sequenced in a study of shared T cell receptors in the human thymus. Only in-frame clones appear in the TCRdb table, and some are missing; sequencing was by immunoSEQ multiplex PCR. The table shows about 380,000 clones, with approximately 95% occurring only once. Sequenced material: thymocytes. The receptors stem from a human donor.

The chain employs TRBV29-1 and TRBJ2-2; 9 nucleotides line up with TRBD1. V gave up 6 bases and J gave up 2 bases; unmatched junction bases: 7. Looked up from germline, CDR1 is SQVTM and CDR2 is ANQGSEA. The CDR3 covers 15 residues. CDR3 bases: TGCAGCGTCTCCGGACAGGGGCATAACACCGGGGAGCTGTTTTTT. Translation: CSVSGQGHNTGELFF.

The sample holds one count of this clone. The chain carries TRBV4-3 and TRBJ2-1; D possibly matches TRBD1 or TRBD2 (5 bases each). Germline V gene data show CDR1 as LGHNA and CDR2 as YSLEER. Deletions cut 4 bases from V and 6 bases from J, with 22 bases between. CDR3 length equals 17 residues. DNA for the CDR3: TGCGCCAGCAGCCTACACCCCGGGACGCCCGCCGTCAATGAGCAGTTCTTC. This translates into CASSLHPGTPAVNEQFF.

The chain joins TRBV5-4 to TRBJ2-7, with D perhaps given as TRBD1 or TRBD2 (5 bases each). The CDR3 runs 13 residues. Germline-derived CDR1 and CDR2 are SGHNT and YYREEE (reference sequence). The germline V and J ends were trimmed by 2 bases and 5 bases, with 11 bases remaining between them. The CDR3 reads CASSFWGLHEQYF. DNA for the CDR3: TGTGCCAGCAGCTTTTGGGGGTTGCACGAGCAGTACTTC.

The sample holds one count of this clone. CDR3 sequence: CASSSYPGTHYEQYF. The CDR3 DNA sequence: TGTGCCAGCAGTTCCTATCCGGGGACACACTACGAGCAGTACTTC. This chain uses TRBV6-5 with TRBJ2-7; TRBD1 might be the D (6 bases). CDR1 is MNHEY, CDR2 SVGAGI, per germline. V lost 4 bases and J 3 bases, leaving 16 bases between the germline ends. CDR3 length: 15 amino acids.